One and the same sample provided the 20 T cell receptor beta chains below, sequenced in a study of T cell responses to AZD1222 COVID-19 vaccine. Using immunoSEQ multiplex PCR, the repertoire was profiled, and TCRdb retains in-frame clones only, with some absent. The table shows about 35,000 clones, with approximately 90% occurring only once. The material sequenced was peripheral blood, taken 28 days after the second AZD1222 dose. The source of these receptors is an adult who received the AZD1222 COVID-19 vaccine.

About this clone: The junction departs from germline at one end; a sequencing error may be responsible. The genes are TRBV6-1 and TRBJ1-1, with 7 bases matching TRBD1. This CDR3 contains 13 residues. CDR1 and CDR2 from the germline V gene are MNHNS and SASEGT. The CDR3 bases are TGTGCCAGCAGTGAACAGTTCGGCCAGGGGGGTTTGTTT. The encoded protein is CASSEQFGQGGLF.

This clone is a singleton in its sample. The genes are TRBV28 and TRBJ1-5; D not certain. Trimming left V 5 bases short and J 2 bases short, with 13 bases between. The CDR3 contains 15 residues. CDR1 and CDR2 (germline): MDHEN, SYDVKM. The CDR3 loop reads CASSVLGGRNQPQHF. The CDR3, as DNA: TGTGCCAGCAGTGTATTGGGTGGTCGCAATCAGCCCCAGCATTTT. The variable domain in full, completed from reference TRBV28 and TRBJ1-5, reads DVKVTQSSRYLVKRTGEKVFLECVQDMDHENMFWYRQDPGLGLRLIYFSYDVKMKEKGDIPEGYSVSREKKERFSLILESASTNQTSMYLCASSVLGGRNQPQHFGDGTRLSIL.

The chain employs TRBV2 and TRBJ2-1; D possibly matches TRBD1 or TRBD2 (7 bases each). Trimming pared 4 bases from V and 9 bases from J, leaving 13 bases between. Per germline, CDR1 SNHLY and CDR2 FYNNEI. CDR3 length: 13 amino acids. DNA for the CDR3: TGTGCCAGCAGTGGGGAGGGGGCTAGTGAGCAGTTCTTC. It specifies CASSGEGASEQFF.

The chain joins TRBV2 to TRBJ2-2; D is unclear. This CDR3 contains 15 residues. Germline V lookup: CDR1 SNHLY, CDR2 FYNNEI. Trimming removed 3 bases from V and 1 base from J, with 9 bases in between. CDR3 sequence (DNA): TGTGCCAGCAGTGAGAGATGGCAGAACACCGGGGAGCTGTTTTTT. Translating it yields CASSERWQNTGELFF.

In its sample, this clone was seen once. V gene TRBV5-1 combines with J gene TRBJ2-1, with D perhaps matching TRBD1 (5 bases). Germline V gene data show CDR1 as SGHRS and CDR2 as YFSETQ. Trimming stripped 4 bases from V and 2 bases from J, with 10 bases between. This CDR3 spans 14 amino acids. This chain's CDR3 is CASSLGQPYNEQFF. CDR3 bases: TGCGCCAGCAGCCTGGGGCAACCCTACAATGAGCAGTTCTTC.

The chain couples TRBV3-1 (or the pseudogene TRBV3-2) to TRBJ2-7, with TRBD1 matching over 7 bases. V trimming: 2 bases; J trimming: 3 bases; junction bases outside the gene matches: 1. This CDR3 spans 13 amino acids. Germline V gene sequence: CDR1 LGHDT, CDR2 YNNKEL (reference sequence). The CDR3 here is CASSQYRGYEQYF. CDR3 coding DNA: TGTGCCAGCAGCCAATACAGGGGCTACGAGCAGTACTTC.

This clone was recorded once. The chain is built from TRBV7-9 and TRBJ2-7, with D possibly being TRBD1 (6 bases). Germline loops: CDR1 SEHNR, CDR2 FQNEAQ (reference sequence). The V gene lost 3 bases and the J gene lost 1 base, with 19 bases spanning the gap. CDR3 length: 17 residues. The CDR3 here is CASSLDWGHRPSYEQYF. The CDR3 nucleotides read TGTGCCAGCAGCTTGGACTGGGGACACCGCCCATCCTACGAGCAGTACTTC.

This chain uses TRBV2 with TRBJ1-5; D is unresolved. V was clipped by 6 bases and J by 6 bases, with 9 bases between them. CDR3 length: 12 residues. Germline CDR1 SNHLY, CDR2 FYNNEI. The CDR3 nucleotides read TGTGCCAGCAGCTACATGAGTCAGCCCCAGCATTTT. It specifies CASSYMSQPQHF.

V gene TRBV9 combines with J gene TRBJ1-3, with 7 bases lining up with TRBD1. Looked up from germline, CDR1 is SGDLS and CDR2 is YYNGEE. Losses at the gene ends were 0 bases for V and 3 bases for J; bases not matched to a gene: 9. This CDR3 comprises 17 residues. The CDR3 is CASSVGGAGGDGNTIYF. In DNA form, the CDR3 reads TGTGCCAGCAGCGTAGGCGGCGCAGGGGGGGATGGAAACACCATATATTTT. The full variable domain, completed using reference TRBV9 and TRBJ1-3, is DSGVTQTPKHLITATGQRVTLRCSPRSGDLSVYWYQQSLDQGLQFLIQYYNGEERAKGNILERFSAQQFPDLHSELNLSSLELGDSALYFCASSVGGAGGDGNTIYFGEGSWLTVV.

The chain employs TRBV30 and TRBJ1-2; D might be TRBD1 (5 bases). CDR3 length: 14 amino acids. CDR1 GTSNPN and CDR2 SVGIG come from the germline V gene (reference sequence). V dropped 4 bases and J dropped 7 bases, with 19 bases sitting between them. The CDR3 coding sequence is TGTGCCTGGACCCTTGGATCCCAGGGAAGTGGCTACACCTTC. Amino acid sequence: CAWTLGSQGSGYTF. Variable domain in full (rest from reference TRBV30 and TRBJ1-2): SQTIHQWPATLVQPVGSPLSLECTVEGTSNPNLYWYRQAAGRGLQLLFYSVGIGQISSEVPQNLSASRPQDRQFILSSKKLLLSDSGFYLCAWTLGSQGSGYTFGSGTRLTVV.

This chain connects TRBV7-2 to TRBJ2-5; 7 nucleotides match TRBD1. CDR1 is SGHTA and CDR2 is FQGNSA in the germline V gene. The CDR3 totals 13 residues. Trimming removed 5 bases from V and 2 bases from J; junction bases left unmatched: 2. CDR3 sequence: CASSVGQQETQYF. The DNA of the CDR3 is TGTGCCAGCAGCGTGGGACAGCAAGAGACCCAGTACTTC.

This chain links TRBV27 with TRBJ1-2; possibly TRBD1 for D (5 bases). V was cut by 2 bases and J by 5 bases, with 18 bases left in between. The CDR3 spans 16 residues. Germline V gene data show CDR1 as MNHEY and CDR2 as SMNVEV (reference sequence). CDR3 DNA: TGTGCCAGCAGTTTAGACCCGGGACGGGGAGTATATGGCTACACCTTC. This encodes CASSLDPGRGVYGYTF.

The CDR3 DNA sequence: TGTGCCAGCAGGGACAGGGTAACTAACTATGGCTACACCTTC. Amino acid sequence: CASRDRVTNYGYTF. The chain employs TRBV2 and TRBJ1-2; 8 bases are shared with TRBD1. The CDR3 sequence is 14 residues long. V was clipped by 6 bases and J by 0 bases; unmatched bases: 3. Germline CDR1 is SNHLY and CDR2 is FYNNEI.

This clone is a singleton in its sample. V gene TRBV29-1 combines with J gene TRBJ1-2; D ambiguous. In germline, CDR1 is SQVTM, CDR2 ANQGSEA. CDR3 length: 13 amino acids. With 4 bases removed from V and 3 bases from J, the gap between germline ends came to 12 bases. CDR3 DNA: TGCAGCGTTGGAACGGGTGGGGACTATGGCTACACCTTC. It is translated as CSVGTGGDYGYTF.

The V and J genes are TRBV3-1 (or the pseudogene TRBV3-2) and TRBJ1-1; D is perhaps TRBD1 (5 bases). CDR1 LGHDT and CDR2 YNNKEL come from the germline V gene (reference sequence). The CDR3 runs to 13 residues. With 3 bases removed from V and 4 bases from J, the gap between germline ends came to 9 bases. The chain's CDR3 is CASSQGLGTEAFF. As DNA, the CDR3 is TGTGCCAGCAGCCAGGGGCTGGGCACTGAAGCTTTCTTT.

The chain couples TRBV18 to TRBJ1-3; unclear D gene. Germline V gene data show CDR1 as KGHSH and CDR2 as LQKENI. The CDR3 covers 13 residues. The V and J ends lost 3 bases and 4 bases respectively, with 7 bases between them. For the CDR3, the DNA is TGTGCCAGCTCACCTTCCGGGGGAAACACCATATATTTT. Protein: CASSPSGGNTIYF.

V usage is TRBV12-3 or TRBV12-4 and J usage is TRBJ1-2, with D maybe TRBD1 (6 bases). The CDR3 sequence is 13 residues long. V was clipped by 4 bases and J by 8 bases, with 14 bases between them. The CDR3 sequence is CASSSVSTGGYTF. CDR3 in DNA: TGTGCCAGCAGTTCTGTTTCGACAGGCGGCTACACCTTC.

The CDR3 is CASSPAWGAVGTEAFF. The DNA of the CDR3 is TGTGCCAGCTCACCCGCGTGGGGGGCGGTAGGCACTGAAGCTTTCTTT. This chain links TRBV18 with TRBJ1-1; a possible D gene is TRBD1 (6 bases). Germline lookup yields CDR1 KGHSH and CDR2 LQKENI. Trimming took off 3 bases at V and 4 bases at J, with 18 bases between the two ends. The CDR3 runs 16 residues. The full variable domain, with the rest looked up from reference TRBV18 and TRBJ1-1, is NAGVMQNPRHLVRRRGQEARLRCSPMKGHSHVYWYRQLPEEGLKFMVYLQKENIIDESGMPKERFSAEFPKEGPSILRIQQVVRGDSAAYFCASSPAWGAVGTEAFFGQGTRLTVV.

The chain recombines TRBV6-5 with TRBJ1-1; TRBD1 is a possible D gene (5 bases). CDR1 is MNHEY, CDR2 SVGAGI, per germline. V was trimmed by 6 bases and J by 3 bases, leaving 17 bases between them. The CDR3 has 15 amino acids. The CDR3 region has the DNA TGTGCCAGCAGCCCCCCACGGGGAGGGGACACTGAAGCTTTCTTT. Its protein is CASSPPRGGDTEAFF.

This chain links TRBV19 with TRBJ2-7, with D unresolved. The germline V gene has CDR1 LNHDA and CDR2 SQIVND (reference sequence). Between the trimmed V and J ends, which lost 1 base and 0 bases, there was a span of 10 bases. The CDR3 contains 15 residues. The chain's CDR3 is CASSIAVQRSYEQYF. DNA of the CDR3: TGTGCCAGTAGTATAGCCGTCCAGCGCTCCTACGAGCAGTACTTC.